The next 14 T cell receptor beta chains were all read from a single sample in a study of cytomegalovirus exposure and HLA in healthy donors. The PCR ran on 60 Vbeta and 13 Jbeta primers. Profiled with immunoSEQ multiplex PCR; TCRdb holds only in-frame clones, not every one. The table lists around 99,000 clones, around 77% of them singletons, with 4.2% in the top ten. What was sequenced was PBMCs. Every receptor here comes from a male donor in good health and CMV-seronegative.

The CDR3 coding sequence is TGTGCCAGCACCACGGGACAGCTCCGTGGTGGCTACACCTTC. It yields the protein CASTTGQLRGGYTF. The rearrangement links TRBV6-5 to TRBJ1-2; TRBD1 matches 7 bases. With 7 bases clipped from V and 7 bases from J, the junction kept 12 bases outside the gene matches. The CDR3 length is 14 residues. Germline V gene sequence: CDR1 MNHEY, CDR2 SVGAGI.

This clone came up a few times. This chain connects TRBV28 to TRBJ2-7; D remains unclear. The CDR3 runs to 17 residues. The ends were cut back, 4 bases at V and 1 base at J, with 20 bases in the middle. CDR1 is MDHEN and CDR2 is SYDVKM in the germline V gene. The CDR3 loop is CASSSITPGGLSYEQYF. The CDR3, as DNA: TGTGCCAGCAGTTCCATTACCCCCGGCGGCTTGTCCTACGAGCAGTACTTC.

J is TRBJ2-7 and V is TRBV2; TRBD1 is a possible D gene (6 bases). This CDR3 is built from 14 residues. CDR1 and CDR2 from the germline V gene are SNHLY and FYNNEI. The ends were cut back, 6 bases at V and 5 bases at J, with 17 bases in the middle. CDR3 loop: CASRPRGLRNEQYF. The CDR3, as DNA: TGTGCCAGCAGACCCAGGGGTTTAAGGAACGAGCAGTACTTC. The entire variable domain, with the rest obtained from reference TRBV2 and TRBJ2-7, is as follows: EPEVTQTPSHQVTQMGQEVILRCVPISNHLYFYWYRQILGQKVEFLVSFYNNEISEKSEIFDDQFSVERPDGSNFTLKIRSTKLEDSAMYFCASRPRGLRNEQYFGPGTRLTVT.

V gene TRBV7-3 combines with J gene TRBJ2-2; 9 bases map to TRBD2. V dropped 4 bases and J dropped 4; count of bases not matched to a gene: 13. The CDR3 sequence is 18 residues long. In germline, CDR1 is SGHTA, CDR2 FQGTGA. The CDR3 sequence is CASSWAGTSSRGTGELFF. CDR3 DNA sequence: TGTGCCAGCAGCTGGGCCGGGACTAGCTCGCGTGGCACCGGGGAGCTGTTTTTT.

This chain uses TRBV7-8 with TRBJ1-2, with D perhaps matching TRBD1 (5 bases). The V end lost 5 bases, the J end lost 4 bases, and 11 bases lay between the germline ends. Germline assignment: CDR1 SGHVS and CDR2 FQNEAQ. The length of the CDR3 is 13 residues. CDR3 DNA: TGTGCCAGCAGCGCAGACAGTTTCTATGGCTACACCTTC. Translated: CASSADSFYGYTF.

The chain employs TRBV6-5 and TRBJ2-3; weak D call: TRBD1 (5 bases). V lost 5 bases and J lost 2, with 11 bases in between. The germline V gene encodes CDR1 MNHEY and CDR2 SVGAGI. This CDR3 region has 14 residues. The CDR3 DNA reads TGTGCCAGCAGTGTGGGGCGGAACACAGATACGCAGTATTTT. Translated: CASSVGRNTDTQYF.

J is TRBJ2-7 and V is TRBV12-5; 10 positions match TRBD2. Germline CDR1 LGHNT, CDR2 FRNRAP. Trimming removed 2 bases from V and 1 base from J; junction bases left unmatched: 8. The CDR3 has 17 residues. As DNA, the CDR3 is TGTGCTAGTGGTTTGCCCCGGACTAGCGGTCTTTCCTACGAGCAGTACTTC. As protein: CASGLPRTSGLSYEQYF.

V usage is TRBV19 and J usage is TRBJ2-3; TRBD2 matches at 11 bases. CDR3 length: 16 amino acids. Germline V gives CDR1 LNHDA, CDR2 SQIVND (reference sequence). With V trimmed by 3 bases and J by 2 bases, 4 bases remained unmatched. DNA for the CDR3: TGTGCCAGTAGTATTTCGACTAGCGGGACCACAGATACGCAGTATTTT. Protein sequence: CASSISTSGTTDTQYF.

This clone was counted once. The chain combines TRBV5-6 with TRBJ2-4; a possible D gene is TRBD1 (5 bases). Germline lookup yields CDR1 SGHDT and CDR2 YYEEEE. The CDR3 totals 15 residues. The V and J ends lost 2 bases and 5 bases respectively, with 14 bases between them. CDR3 sequence: CASSFFDRPQNIQYF. The CDR3 DNA reads as TGTGCCAGCAGCTTTTTTGACAGACCGCAAAACATTCAGTACTTC.

The V gene is TRBV5-4, the J gene TRBJ2-2; D remains ambiguous. The V gene's germline CDR1 is SGHNT and CDR2 YYREEE (reference sequence). CDR3 size: 12 residues. V lost 0 bases and J 7 bases, leaving 4 bases between the germline ends. CDR3: CASSLVLGELFF. CDR3 nucleotides: TGTGCCAGCAGCTTGGTTCTCGGGGAGCTGTTTTTT.

J is TRBJ2-5 and V is TRBV6-5, with 13 bases that match TRBD2. Germline-derived CDR1 and CDR2 are MNHEY and SVGAGI. The CDR3 is made up of 15 amino acids. Germline trimming cut 6 bases from V and 9 bases from J; bases unmatched to any gene: 10. CDR3 residues: CASSKLAGGPEAQYF. CDR3 sequence (DNA): TGTGCCAGCAGCAAACTAGCGGGAGGGCCGGAGGCCCAGTACTTC.

This sequence joins TRBV10-1 and TRBJ2-7; D unresolved. Germline CDR1 WNHNN, CDR2 SYGVQD (reference sequence). The CDR3 spans 13 residues. V lost 4 bases and J lost 0, with 7 bases in between. The CDR3 DNA follows: TGCGCCAGCAGTGGCGGATCCTCCTACGAGCAGTACTTC. Encoded protein: CASSGGSSYEQYF.

The chain links TRBV7-9 to TRBJ2-7; 7 bases are shared with TRBD2. Trimming cost V 1 base and J 3 bases; bases outside gene matches: 0. There are 13 residues in the CDR3. The germline gives CDR1 SEHNR, CDR2 FQNEAQ (reference sequence). CDR3 region: CASSLGDYYEQYF. The DNA of the CDR3 is TGTGCCAGCAGCTTAGGGGACTACTACGAGCAGTACTTC.

V gene TRBV14 combines with J gene TRBJ2-1, with TRBD2 matching 11 bases. The CDR3 runs to 15 residues. Per the germline V gene, CDR1 is SGHDN and CDR2 is FVKESK. V lost 4 bases and J lost 5; bases outside the gene matches: 4. The CDR3 nucleotides read TGTGCCAGCAGCCCGCGACTAGCGGGAAACAATGAGCAGTTCTTC. Residues: CASSPRLAGNNEQFF.